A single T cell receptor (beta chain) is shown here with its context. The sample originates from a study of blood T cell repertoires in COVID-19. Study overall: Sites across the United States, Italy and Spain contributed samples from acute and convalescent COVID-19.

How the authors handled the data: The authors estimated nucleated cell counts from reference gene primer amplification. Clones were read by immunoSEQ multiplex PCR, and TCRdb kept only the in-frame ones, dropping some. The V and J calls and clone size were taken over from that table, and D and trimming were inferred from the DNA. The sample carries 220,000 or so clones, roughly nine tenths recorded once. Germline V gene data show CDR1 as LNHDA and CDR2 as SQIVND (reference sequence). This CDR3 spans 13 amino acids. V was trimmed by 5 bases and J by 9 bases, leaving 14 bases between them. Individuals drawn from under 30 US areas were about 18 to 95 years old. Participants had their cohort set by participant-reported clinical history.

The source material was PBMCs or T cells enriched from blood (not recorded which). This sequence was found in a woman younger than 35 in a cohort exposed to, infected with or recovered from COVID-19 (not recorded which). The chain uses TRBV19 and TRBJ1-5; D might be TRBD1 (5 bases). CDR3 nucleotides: TGTGCCAGTAGTCCCCAGGGCGGGACGCCCCAGCATTTT. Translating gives CASSPQGGTPQHF. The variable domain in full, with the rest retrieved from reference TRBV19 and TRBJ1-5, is DGGITQSPKYLFRKEGQNVTLSCEQNLNHDAMYWYRQDPGQGLRLIYYSQIVNDFQKGDIAEGYSVSREKKESFPLTVTSAQKNPTAFYLCASSPQGGTPQHFGDGTRLSIL.